This TCR beta chain was identified in a study of cytomegalovirus exposure and HLA in healthy donors. Study observations and caveats: A few V segments could not be told apart, such as TRBV6-2 and TRBV6-3, and were left out. Productive rates of about 87% or about 30% were seen for most TCR beta V segments in an earlier analysis.

CDR1 is SEHNR, CDR2 FQNEAQ, per germline (reference sequence). This CDR3 contains 16 residues. J gave up 5 bases and V 1 base, and 7 bases lay outside the gene matches. As concerns this clone: What it recognizes is unknown.

The PCR had 60 Vbeta and 13 Jbeta primers. How the authors handled the data: Per a later analysis, the number of unique TCR beta chains was about 80 million, of which 9 million to 14 million were shared. Clones were sequenced by immunoSEQ multiplex PCR, and TCRdb holds only the in-frame ones, with some missing. That table is the source of V, J and clone size, and D and trimming were worked out from the DNA. The sample consists of 200,000 to 250,000 clones, more than 65% of them appearing once. The sample taken for sequencing was PBMCs. The source of this sequence is a man aged 50 to 59 in good health and CMV-seronegative. The chain is built from TRBV7-9 and TRBJ2-3, with 9 nucleotides matching TRBD2. The CDR3 region is CASSLVWREGQDTQYF. The CDR3 DNA reads as TGTGCCAGCAGCTTAGTCTGGCGGGAGGGCCAAGATACGCAGTATTTT. Drawing the rest from reference TRBV7-9 and TRBJ2-3, the complete variable domain is DTGVSQNPRHKITKRGQNVTFRCDPISEHNRLYWYRQTLGQGPEFLTYFQNEAQLEKSRLLSDRFSAERPKGSFSTLEIQRTEQGDSAMYLCASSLVWREGQDTQYFGPGTRLTVL.